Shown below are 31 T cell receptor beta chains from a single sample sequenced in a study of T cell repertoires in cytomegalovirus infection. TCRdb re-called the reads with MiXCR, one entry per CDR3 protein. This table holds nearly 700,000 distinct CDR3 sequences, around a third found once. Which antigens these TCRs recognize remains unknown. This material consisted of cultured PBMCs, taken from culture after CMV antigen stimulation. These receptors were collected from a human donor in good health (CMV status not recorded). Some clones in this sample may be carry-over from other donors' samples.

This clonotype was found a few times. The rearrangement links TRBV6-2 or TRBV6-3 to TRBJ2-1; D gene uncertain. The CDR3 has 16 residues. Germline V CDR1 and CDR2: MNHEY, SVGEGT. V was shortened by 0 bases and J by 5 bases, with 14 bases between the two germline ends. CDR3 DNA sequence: TGTGCCAGCAGTTACTCGTCTATCCGAAGGGACAATGAGCAGTTCTTC. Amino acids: CASSYSSIRRDNEQFF.

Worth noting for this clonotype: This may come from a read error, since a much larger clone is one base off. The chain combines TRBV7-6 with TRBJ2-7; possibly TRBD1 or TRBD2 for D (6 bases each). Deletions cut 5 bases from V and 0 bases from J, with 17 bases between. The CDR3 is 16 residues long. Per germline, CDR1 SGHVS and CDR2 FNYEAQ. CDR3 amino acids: CASSPPEGGSSYEQYF. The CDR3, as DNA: TGTGCCAGCAGCCCCCCCGAGGGGGGCAGCTCCTACGAGCAGTACTTC. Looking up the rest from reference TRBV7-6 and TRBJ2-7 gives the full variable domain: GAGVSQSPRYKVTKRGQDVALRCDPISGHVSLYWYRQALGQGPEFLTYFNYEAQQDKSGLPNDRFSAERPEGSISTLTIQRTEQRDSAMYRCASSPPEGGSSYEQYFGPGTRLTVT.

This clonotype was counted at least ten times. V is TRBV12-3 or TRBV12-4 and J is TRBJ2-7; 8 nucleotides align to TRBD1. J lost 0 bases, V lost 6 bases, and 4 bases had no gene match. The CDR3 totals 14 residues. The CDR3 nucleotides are TGTGCCAGCAGCCGGACAGGGAGCTCCTACGAGCAGTACTTC. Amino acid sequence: CASSRTGSSYEQYF.

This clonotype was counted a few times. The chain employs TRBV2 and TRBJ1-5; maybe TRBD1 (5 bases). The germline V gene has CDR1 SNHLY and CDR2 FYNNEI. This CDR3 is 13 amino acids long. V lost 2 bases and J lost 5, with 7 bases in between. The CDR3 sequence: CASSEIGDQPQHF. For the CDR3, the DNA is TGTGCCAGCAGTGAAATAGGGGATCAGCCCCAGCATTTT.

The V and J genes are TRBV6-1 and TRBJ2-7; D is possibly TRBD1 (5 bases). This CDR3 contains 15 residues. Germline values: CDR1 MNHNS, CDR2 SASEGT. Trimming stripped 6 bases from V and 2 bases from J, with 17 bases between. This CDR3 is CASSSQGGPPYEQYF. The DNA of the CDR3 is TGTGCCAGCAGCTCCCAGGGCGGACCTCCCTACGAGCAGTACTTC.

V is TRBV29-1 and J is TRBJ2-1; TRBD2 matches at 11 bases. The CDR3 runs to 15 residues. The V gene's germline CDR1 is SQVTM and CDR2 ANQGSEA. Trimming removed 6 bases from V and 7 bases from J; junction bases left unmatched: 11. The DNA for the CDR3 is TGCAGCGTGTCGGTACTAGCGGGAGTCGGGAATGAGCAGTTCTTC. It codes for CSVSVLAGVGNEQFF.

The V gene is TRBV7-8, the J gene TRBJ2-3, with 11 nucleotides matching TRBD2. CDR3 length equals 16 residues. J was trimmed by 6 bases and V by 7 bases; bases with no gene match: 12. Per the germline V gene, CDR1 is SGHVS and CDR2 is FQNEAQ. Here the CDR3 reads CASIPRRLAGGDTQYF. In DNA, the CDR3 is TGTGCCAGCATCCCCAGGCGGCTAGCGGGGGGCGATACGCAGTATTTT.

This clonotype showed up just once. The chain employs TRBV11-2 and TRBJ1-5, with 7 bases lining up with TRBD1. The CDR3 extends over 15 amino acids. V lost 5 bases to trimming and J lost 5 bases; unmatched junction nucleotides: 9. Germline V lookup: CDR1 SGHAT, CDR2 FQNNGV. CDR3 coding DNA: TGTGCCAGCAGCAAAGGGGGGCAGGGGGATCAGCCCCAGCATTTT. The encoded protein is CASSKGGQGDQPQHF. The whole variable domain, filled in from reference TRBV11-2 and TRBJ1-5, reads EAGVAQSPRYKIIEKRQSVAFWCNPISGHATLYWYQQILGQGPKLLIQFQNNGVVDDSQLPKDRFSAERLKGVDSTLKIQPAKLEDSAVYLCASSKGGQGDQPQHFGDGTRLSIL.

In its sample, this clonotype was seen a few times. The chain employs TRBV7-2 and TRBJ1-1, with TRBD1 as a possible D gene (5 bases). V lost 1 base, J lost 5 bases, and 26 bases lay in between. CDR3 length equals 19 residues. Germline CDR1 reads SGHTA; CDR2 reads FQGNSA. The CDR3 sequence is CASSLVRGMAGSRGTEAFF. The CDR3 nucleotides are TGTGCCAGCAGCTTAGTTAGGGGTATGGCAGGGTCTCGGGGTACTGAAGCTTTCTTT.

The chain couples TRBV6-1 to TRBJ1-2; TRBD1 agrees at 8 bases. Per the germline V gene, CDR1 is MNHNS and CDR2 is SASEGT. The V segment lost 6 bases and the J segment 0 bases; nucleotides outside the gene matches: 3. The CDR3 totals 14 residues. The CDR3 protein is CASRPQGANYGYTF. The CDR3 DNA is TGTGCCAGCAGACCACAGGGGGCTAACTATGGCTACACCTTC.

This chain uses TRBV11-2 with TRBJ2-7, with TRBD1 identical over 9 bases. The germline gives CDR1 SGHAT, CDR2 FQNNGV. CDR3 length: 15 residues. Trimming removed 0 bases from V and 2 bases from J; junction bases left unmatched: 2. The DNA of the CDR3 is TGTGCCAGCAGCTTAGACTACAGGGGGCCCTACGAGCAGTACTTC. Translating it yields CASSLDYRGPYEQYF. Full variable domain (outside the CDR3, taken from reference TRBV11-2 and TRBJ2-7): EAGVAQSPRYKIIEKRQSVAFWCNPISGHATLYWYQQILGQGPKLLIQFQNNGVVDDSQLPKDRFSAERLKGVDSTLKIQPAKLEDSAVYLCASSLDYRGPYEQYFGPGTRLTVT.

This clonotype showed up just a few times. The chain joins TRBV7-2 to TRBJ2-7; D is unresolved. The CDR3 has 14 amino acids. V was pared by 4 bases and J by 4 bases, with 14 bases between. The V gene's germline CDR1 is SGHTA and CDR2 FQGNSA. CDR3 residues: CASSSSPGWYEQYF. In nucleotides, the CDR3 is TGTGCCAGCAGCTCCTCCCCCGGTTGGTACGAGCAGTACTTC.

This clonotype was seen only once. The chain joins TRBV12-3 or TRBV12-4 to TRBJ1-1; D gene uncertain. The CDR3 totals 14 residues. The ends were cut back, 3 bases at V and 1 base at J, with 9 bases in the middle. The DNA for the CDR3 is TGTGCCAGCAGTTTTGGTAAAGAGAACACTGAAGCTTTCTTT. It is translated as CASSFGKENTEAFF.

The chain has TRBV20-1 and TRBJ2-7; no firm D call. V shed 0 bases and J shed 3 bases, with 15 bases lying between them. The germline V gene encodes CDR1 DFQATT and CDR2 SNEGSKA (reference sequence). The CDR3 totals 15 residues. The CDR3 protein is CSARDLSDSIYEQYF. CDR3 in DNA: TGCAGTGCTAGAGATCTCTCGGATTCGATCTACGAGCAGTACTTC.

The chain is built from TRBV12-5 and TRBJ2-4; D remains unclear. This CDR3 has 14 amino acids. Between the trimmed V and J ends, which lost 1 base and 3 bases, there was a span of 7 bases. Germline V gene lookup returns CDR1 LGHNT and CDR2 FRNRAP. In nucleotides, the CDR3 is TGTGCTAGTGGTTTGGGATTTGGCAAAAACATTCAGTACTTC. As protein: CASGLGFGKNIQYF. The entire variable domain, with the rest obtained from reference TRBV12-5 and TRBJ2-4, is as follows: DARVTQTPRHKVTEMGQEVTMRCQPILGHNTVFWYRQTMMQGLELLAYFRNRAPLDDSGMPKDRFSAEMPDATLATLKIQPSEPRDSAVYFCASGLGFGKNIQYFGAGTRLSVL.

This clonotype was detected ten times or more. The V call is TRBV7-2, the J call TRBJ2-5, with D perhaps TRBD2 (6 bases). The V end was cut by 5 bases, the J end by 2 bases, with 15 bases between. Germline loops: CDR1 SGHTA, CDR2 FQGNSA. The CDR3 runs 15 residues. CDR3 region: CASSPTGTLQETQYF. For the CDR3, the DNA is TGTGCCAGCAGCCCCACCGGGACTCTGCAAGAGACCCAGTACTTC.

CDR3 DNA sequence: TGTGCTAGTGGTTTAGGACTAGCCCCATCCCCTAACGAGCAGTACTTC. It encodes CASGLGLAPSPNEQYF. The genes are TRBV12-5 and TRBJ2-7; TRBD2 agrees at 8 bases. V shed 3 bases and J 5 bases; nucleotides not matched to a gene: 12. Germline-derived CDR1 and CDR2 are LGHNT and FRNRAP. This CDR3 comprises 16 residues.

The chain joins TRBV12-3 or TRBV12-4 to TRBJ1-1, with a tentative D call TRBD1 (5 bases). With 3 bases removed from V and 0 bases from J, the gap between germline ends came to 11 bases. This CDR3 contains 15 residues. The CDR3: CASSFVRQLNTEAFF. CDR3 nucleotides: TGTGCCAGCAGTTTCGTGAGACAGTTGAACACTGAAGCTTTCTTT.

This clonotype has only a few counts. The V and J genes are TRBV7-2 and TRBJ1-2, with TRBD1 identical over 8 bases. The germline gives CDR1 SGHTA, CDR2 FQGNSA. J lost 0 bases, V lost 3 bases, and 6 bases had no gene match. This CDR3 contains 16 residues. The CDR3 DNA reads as TGTGCCAGCAGCTTCCCGGGACAGGCTCCTAACTATGGCTACACCTTC. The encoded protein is CASSFPGQAPNYGYTF.

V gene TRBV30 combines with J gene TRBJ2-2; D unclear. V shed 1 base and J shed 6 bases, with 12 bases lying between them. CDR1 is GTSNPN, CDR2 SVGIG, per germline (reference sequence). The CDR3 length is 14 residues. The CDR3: CAWSAPVRAGELFF. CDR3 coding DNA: TGTGCCTGGAGTGCCCCTGTCCGGGCCGGGGAGCTGTTTTTT. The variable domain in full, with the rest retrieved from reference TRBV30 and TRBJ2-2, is SQTIHQWPATLVQPVGSPLSLECTVEGTSNPNLYWYRQAAGRGLQLLFYSVGIGQISSEVPQNLSASRPQDRQFILSSKKLLLSDSGFYLCAWSAPVRAGELFFGEGSRLTVL.

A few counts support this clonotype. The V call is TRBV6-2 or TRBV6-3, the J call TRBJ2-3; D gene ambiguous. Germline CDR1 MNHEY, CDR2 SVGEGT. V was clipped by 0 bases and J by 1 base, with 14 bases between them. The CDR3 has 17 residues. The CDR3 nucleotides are TGTGCCAGCAGTTACTCGATTTCAGGTTTCGGCACAGATACGCAGTATTTT. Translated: CASSYSISGFGTDTQYF.

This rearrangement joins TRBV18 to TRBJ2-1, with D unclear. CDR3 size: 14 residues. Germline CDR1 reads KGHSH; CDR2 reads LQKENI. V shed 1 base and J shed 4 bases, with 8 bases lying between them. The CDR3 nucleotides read TGTGCCAGCTCACCACTCGCAGGATACAATGAGCAGTTCTTC. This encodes CASSPLAGYNEQFF.

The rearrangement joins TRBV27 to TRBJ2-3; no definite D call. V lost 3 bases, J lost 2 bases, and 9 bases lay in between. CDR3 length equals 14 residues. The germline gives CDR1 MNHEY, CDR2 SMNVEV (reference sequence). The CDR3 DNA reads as TGTGCCAGCAGTTTCGGCGGAGCCACAGATACGCAGTATTTT. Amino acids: CASSFGGATDTQYF.

The CDR3 reads CAISGGIGYNEQFF. CDR3 coding DNA: TGTGCCATCAGTGGGGGAATCGGCTACAATGAGCAGTTCTTC. The rearrangement joins TRBV10-3 to TRBJ2-1; no firm D call. Trimming removed 4 bases from V and 3 bases from J, with 10 bases in between. CDR1 and CDR2 (germline): ENHRY, SYGVKD. The CDR3 covers 14 residues.

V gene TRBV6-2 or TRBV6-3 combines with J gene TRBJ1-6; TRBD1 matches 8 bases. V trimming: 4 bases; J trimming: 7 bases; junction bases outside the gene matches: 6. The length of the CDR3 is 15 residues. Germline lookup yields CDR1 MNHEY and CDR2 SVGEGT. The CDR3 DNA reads TGTGCCAGCAGTTTCATGACAGGGGTGAATTCACCCCTCCACTTT. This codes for CASSFMTGVNSPLHF.

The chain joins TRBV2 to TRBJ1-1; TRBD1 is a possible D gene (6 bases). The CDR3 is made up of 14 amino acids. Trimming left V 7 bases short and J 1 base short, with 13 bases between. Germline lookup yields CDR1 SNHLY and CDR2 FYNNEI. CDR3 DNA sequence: TGTGCCAGCATGGGGGCGGCGGCGAACACTGAAGCTTTCTTT. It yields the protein CASMGAAANTEAFF. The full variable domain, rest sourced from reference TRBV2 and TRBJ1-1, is EPEVTQTPSHQVTQMGQEVILRCVPISNHLYFYWYRQILGQKVEFLVSFYNNEISEKSEIFDDQFSVERPDGSNFTLKIRSTKLEDSAMYFCASMGAAANTEAFFGQGTRLTVV.

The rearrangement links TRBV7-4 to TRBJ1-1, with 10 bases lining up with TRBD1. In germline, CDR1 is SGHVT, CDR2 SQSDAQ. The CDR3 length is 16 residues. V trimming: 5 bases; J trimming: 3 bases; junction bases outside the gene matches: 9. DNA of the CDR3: TGTGCCAGCAGCCACGCTGGGACAGGGGATCACACTGAAGCTTTCTTT. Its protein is CASSHAGTGDHTEAFF.

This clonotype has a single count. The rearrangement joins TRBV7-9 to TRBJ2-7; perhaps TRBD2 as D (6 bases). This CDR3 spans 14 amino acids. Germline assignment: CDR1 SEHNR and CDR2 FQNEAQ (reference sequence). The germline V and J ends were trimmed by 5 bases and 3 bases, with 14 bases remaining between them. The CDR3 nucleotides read TGTGCCAGCAGCATCCCGGGAGCCCTCTACGAGCAGTACTTC. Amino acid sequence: CASSIPGALYEQYF.

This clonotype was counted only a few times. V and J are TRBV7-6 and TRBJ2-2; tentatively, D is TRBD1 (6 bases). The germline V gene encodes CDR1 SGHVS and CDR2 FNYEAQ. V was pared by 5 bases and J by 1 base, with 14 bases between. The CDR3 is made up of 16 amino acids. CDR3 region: CASSPRGMRNTGELFF. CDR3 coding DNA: TGTGCCAGCAGCCCAAGGGGGATGAGGAACACCGGGGAGCTGTTTTTT. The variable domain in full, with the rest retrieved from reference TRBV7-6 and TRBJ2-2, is GAGVSQSPRYKVTKRGQDVALRCDPISGHVSLYWYRQALGQGPEFLTYFNYEAQQDKSGLPNDRFSAERPEGSISTLTIQRTEQRDSAMYRCASSPRGMRNTGELFFGEGSRLTVL.

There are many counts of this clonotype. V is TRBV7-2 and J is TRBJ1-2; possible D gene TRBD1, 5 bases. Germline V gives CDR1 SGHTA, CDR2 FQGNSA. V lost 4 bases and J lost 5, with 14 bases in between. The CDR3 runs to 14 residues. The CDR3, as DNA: TGTGCCAGCAGCTACGGGACGGCTGGTTATGGCTACACCTTC. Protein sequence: CASSYGTAGYGYTF.

The CDR3 spells CASSPGGTQYEQYF. The DNA for the CDR3 is TGTGCCAGCAGCCCGGGCGGGACACAGTACGAGCAGTACTTC. The chain joins TRBV5-4 to TRBJ2-7, with D tentatively TRBD1 or TRBD2 (6 bases each). V dropped 4 bases and J dropped 4 bases, with 15 bases sitting between them. The CDR3 is 14 amino acids. Looked up from germline, CDR1 is SGHNT and CDR2 is YYREEE (reference sequence).